The sequence of this TCR beta chain was determined in a study of technical replicates of blood from four donors. This clone was counted only a few times. Libraries were prepared by immunoSEQ multiplex PCR; TCRdb keeps only in-frame clonotypes and omits some of them. Of 15,000 to 20,000 clones listed, more than 75% are singletons. This CDR3 has 10 amino acids. Trimming shortened V by 11 bases and J by 5 bases, and 7 bases separated the two germline ends. CDR1 and CDR2 from the germline V gene are ENHRY and SYGVKD. This sequence joins TRBV10-3 and TRBJ2-1; D is possibly TRBD2 (6 bases). The sequenced material came from PBMCs. The receptor was isolated from a human donor in good health. CDR3 residues: CAGGDNEQFF. CDR3 coding DNA: TGTGCCGGCGGGGACAATGAGCAGTTCTTC.